What follows describes a single TCR beta chain. The antigen is unknown. Only in-frame clones appear in the TCRdb table, and some are missing; sequencing was by immunoSEQ multiplex PCR. This sample has under 40,000 clones, with approximately 80% found just once. This record comes from a study of vaccination effects on CD4 cells after COVID-19. In the ViraFEST assay, antigen-specific CD4+ clonotypes were identified by expansion after peptide-pool stimulation. Cultured cells yielded isolated CD4+ T cells after 10 days. Two doses of BNT162b2 or mRNA-1273 vaccine were administered to participants. Germline lookup yields CDR1 SGHNT and CDR2 YYREEE (reference sequence). V was clipped by 2 bases and J by 3 bases, with 11 bases between them. This CDR3 is 14 amino acids long.

This chain links TRBV5-4 with TRBJ1-2; the D gene is possibly TRBD1 (5 bases). The source was CD4+ T cells from PBMCs cultured with HCoV-NL63 spike peptides, collected after COVID-19 vaccination. The source is a human donor who received a COVID-19 vaccine. Some clones in this sample may be carry-over from other donors' samples. The CDR3 nucleotides read TGTGCCAGCAGCTTTAGTCAGGGCGACTATGGCTACACCTTC. It yields the protein CASSFSQGDYGYTF.